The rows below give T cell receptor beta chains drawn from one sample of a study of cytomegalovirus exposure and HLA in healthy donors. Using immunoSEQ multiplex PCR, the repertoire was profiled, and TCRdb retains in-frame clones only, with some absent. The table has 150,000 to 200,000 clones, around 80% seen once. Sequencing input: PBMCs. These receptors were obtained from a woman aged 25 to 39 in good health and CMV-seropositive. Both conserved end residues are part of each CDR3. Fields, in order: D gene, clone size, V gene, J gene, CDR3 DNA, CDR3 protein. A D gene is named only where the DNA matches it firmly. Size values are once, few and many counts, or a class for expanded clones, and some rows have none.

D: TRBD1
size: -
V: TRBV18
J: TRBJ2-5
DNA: TGTGCCAGCTCACCACCGGGGACAGGCCCCCTTCGTATGACCCAGTACTTC
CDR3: CASSPPGTGPLRMTQYF

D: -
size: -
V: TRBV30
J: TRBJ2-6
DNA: TGTGCCTGGAGTCTAGGGGGGGACGGGGCCAACGTCCTGACTTTC
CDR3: CAWSLGGDGANVLTF

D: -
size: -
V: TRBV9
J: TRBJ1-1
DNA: TGTGCCAGCAGCGTAGCTGGTTGGGGGGTGACTGAAGCTTTCTTT
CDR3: CASSVAGWGVTEAFF

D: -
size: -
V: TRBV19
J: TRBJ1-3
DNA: TGTGCGACGGGTATCCCTGGAAACACCATATATTTT
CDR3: CATGIPGNTIYF

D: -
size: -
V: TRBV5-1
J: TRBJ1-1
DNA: TGCGCCAGCAGCTTGACAGGGTGGATGAACACTGAAGCTTTCTTT
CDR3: CASSLTGWMNTEAFF

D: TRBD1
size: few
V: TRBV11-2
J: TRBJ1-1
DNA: TGTGCCAGCAGCTTATTTATTCCGGGACAGATAAACACTGAAGCTTTCTTT
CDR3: CASSLFIPGQINTEAFF

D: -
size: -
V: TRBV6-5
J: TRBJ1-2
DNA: TGTGCCAGCAGCATGGGGGGATTCTATGGCTACACCTTC
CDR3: CASSMGGFYGYTF

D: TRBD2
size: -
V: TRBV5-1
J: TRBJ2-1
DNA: TGCGCCAGCAGCTTCACGTCAACAGGCGGGGGGTACAATGAGCAGTTCTTC
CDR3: CASSFTSTGGGYNEQFF

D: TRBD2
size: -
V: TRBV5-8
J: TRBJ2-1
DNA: TGTGCCAGCAGCTTAGCGGGGGGGGCTTACAATGAGCAGTTCTTC
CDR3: CASSLAGGAYNEQFF

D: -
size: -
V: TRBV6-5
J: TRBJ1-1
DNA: TGTGCCACAGCCCCTAACGGGGTGAACACTGAAGCTTTCTTT
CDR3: CATAPNGVNTEAFF

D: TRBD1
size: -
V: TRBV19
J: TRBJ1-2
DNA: TGTGCCAGTAGCAGACAGGGCTCTAACTATGGCTACACCTTC
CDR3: CASSRQGSNYGYTF

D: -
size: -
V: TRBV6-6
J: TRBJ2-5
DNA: TGTGCCAGCAGTCCGCACAGGGAGACCCAGTACTTC
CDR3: CASSPHRETQYF

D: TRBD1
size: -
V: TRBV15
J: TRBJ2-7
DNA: TGTGCCACCAGCCCGGGACAGGGGCCCTACGAGCAGTACTTC
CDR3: CATSPGQGPYEQYF

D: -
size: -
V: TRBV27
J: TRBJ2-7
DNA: TGTGCCAGCAGCCCCCGGGAGACCCTAGGCGAGCAGTACTTC
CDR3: CASSPRETLGEQYF

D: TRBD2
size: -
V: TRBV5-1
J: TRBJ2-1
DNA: TGCGCCAGCAGCCTACCGACTAGCGGGCCGTACAATGAGCAGTTCTTC
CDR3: CASSLPTSGPYNEQFF

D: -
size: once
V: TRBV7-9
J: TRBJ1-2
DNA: TGTGCCAGCAGCTCCTCTTTGGCCGGCTACACCTTC
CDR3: CASSSSLAGYTF

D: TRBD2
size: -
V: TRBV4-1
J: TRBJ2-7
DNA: TGCGCCAGCAGCCACACCGGGACTAGCACCTACGAGCAGTACTTC
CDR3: CASSHTGTSTYEQYF

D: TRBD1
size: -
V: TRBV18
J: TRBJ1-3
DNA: TGTGCCAGCTCACCTCCGGCAGGGGGCTCAGTCGCTGGAAACACCATATATTTT
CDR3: CASSPPAGGSVAGNTIYF

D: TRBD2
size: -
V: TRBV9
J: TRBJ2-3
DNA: TGTGCCAGCAGCGTAGAGGCGGGAGGACCCACAGATACGCAGTATTTT
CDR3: CASSVEAGGPTDTQYF

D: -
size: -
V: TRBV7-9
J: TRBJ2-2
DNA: TGTGCCAGCAGCACCCGGGTTCCCAACACCGGGGAGCTGTTTTTT
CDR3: CASSTRVPNTGELFF

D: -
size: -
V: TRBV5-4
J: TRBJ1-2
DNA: TGTGCCAGCAGCTTGGTACCTGGGCAGCCAGCTAACTATGGCTACACCTTC
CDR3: CASSLVPGQPANYGYTF

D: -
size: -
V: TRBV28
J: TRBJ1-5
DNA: TGTGCCAGCACTCCGCGATATCAGCCCCAGCATTTT
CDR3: CASTPRYQPQHF

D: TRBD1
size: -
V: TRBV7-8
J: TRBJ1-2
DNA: TGTGCCAGCAGCTTACGGGTTGGGGGGCAGGGGGACTATGGCTACACCTTC
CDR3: CASSLRVGGQGDYGYTF

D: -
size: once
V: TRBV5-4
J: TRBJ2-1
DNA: TGTGCCAGCTTGTCCCGGACGGCTAGCGAGCACAATGAGCAGTTCTTC
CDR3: CASLSRTASEHNEQFF

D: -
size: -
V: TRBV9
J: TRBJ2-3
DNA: TGTGCCAGCAGCCCCCCGGGGTCTAGTACCTACGATACGCAGTATTTT
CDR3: CASSPPGSSTYDTQYF

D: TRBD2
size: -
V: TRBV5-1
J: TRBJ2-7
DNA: TGCGCCAGCAGACGACTAGCGGGGACCTCCTACGAGCAGTACTTC
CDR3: CASRRLAGTSYEQYF

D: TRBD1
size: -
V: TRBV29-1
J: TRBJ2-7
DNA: TGCAGCGCTATACTCGGGACAGTCCGCGCCTACGAGCAGTACTTC
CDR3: CSAILGTVRAYEQYF

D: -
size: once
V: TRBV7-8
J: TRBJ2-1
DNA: TGTGCCAGCAGCCCCGCCAGGGGCCAACCCTACAATGAGCAGTTCTTC
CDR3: CASSPARGQPYNEQFF

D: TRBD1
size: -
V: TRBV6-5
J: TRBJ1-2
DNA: TGTGCCAGCAGTTTACAGGGGGCTGGGGATGGCTACACCTTC
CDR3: CASSLQGAGDGYTF

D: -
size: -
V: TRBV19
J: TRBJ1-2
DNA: TGTGCCAGTACCTTTTTTGGGGGGGCGAACTATGGCTACACCTTC
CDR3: CASTFFGGANYGYTF